This T cell receptor beta chain was obtained from a study of beta chain features in type 1 diabetes. This clone was seen more than once but under ten times. The CDR3 covers 16 residues. V shed 5 bases and J 2 bases; nucleotides not matched to a gene: 6. CDR1 and CDR2 from the germline V gene are SEHNR and FQNEAQ (reference sequence). Sequenced material consisted of expressed TCRB transcripts (all of the isolated RNA was reverse transcribed). Produced via immunoSEQ multiplex PCR; TCRdb's table is partial and in-frame only. This table has about 620,000 clones, around a sixth appearing once. This chain uses TRBV7-9 with TRBJ2-1; 10 nucleotides match TRBD1. Material: naive CD4+ T cells from blood. The TCR originated in a young man in good health. The CDR3: CASSLAGTGAYNEQFF. DNA for the CDR3: TGTGCCAGCAGCCTCGCCGGGACAGGGGCCTACAATGAGCAGTTCTTC. The full variable domain, with the rest looked up from reference TRBV7-9 and TRBJ2-1, is DTGVSQNPRHKITKRGQNVTFRCDPISEHNRLYWYRQTLGQGPEFLTYFQNEAQLEKSRLLSDRFSAERPKGSFSTLEIQRTEQGDSAMYLCASSLAGTGAYNEQFFGPGTRLTVL.